Listed below are T cell receptor beta chains from one sample, sequenced in a study of blood T cell repertoires in COVID-19. Measured with immunoSEQ multiplex PCR; TCRdb has only the in-frame clones, and not every one. This table has fewer than 200,000 clones, under 85% appearing once. The sample taken for sequencing was peripheral blood. The receptor set was obtained from an elderly woman with acute or convalescent COVID-19. Each CDR3 is given with its conserved first and last residue. D genes are given only for firm matches. Clone size is given for some rows only: seen once, a few or many times, or a class if the clone is expanded.

V,D,J,size,CDR3,DNA
TRBV2,TRBD1,TRBJ1-6,NA,CASTGQGQKYSPLHF,TGTGCCAGCACCGGACAGGGACAGAAATATTCACCCCTCCACTTT
TRBV15,NA,TRBJ1-4,few,CATSRAQGRNEKLFF,TGTGCCACCAGCAGAGCGCAGGGTAGGAATGAAAAACTGTTTTTT
TRBV5-1,NA,TRBJ1-1,NA,CASSLVMNTEAFF,TGCGCCAGCAGCTTGGTCATGAACACTGAAGCTTTCTTT
TRBV7-2,NA,TRBJ1-2,NA,CASSLNRQYGYTF,TGTGCCAGCAGTTTAAACAGGCAATATGGCTACACCTTC
TRBV19,NA,TRBJ1-6,NA,CAGRGGPNSPLHF,TGTGCCGGCCGCGGGGGACCGAATTCACCCCTCCACTTT
TRBV7-9,NA,TRBJ1-1,NA,CASSRGGSEAFF,TGTGCCAGCAGCCGAGGAGGATCCGAAGCTTTCTTT
TRBV7-9,NA,TRBJ1-6,NA,CASSRGDARNSPLHF,TGTGCCAGCAGCCGGGGGGACGCTCGTAATTCACCCCTCCACTTT
TRBV19,TRBD2,TRBJ2-5,NA,CASSIAGGRYQETQYF,TGTGCCAGTAGTATCGCGGGCGGGAGATACCAAGAGACCCAGTACTTC
TRBV29-1,TRBD1,TRBJ1-1,NA,CSVEGTGVNTEAFF,TGCAGCGTTGAGGGGACAGGGGTGAACACTGAAGCTTTCTTT
TRBV4-3,NA,TRBJ1-6,NA,CASSQADSPLHF,TGCGCCAGCAGCCAAGCAGATTCACCCCTCCACTTT
TRBV6-5,NA,TRBJ2-2,NA,CASSRAGELFF,TGTGCCAGCAGCCGGGCCGGGGAGCTGTTTTTT
TRBV7-9,NA,TRBJ2-5,NA,CASSLFGETQYF,TGTGCCAGCAGCTTATTCGGTGAGACCCAGTACTTC
TRBV7-9,NA,TRBJ2-6,NA,CASSFAGGFSVLTF,TGTGCCAGCAGCTTCGCAGGGGGGTTTAGCGTCCTGACTTTC
TRBV5-8,NA,TRBJ1-1,NA,CASSSQGRTEAFF,TGTGCCAGCAGTTCACAGGGACGCACTGAAGCTTTCTTT
TRBV28,TRBD2,TRBJ2-2,NA,CASSLWRLAGGPGELFF,TGTGCCAGCAGTTTATGGAGACTAGCGGGAGGGCCCGGGGAGCTGTTTTTT
TRBV18,TRBD2,TRBJ2-4,once,CASSPWTSGGFDIQYF,TGTGCCAGCTCACCATGGACTAGCGGGGGTTTTGACATTCAGTACTTC
TRBV2,NA,TRBJ2-1,NA,CASSVDYRYNEQFF,TGTGCCAGCAGTGTCGACTATCGATACAATGAGCAGTTCTTC
TRBV14,NA,TRBJ1-1,NA,CASSQQWNTEAFF,TGTGCCAGCAGTCAACAATGGAACACTGAAGCTTTCTTT
TRBV11-3,NA,TRBJ2-1,NA,CASSRGQGAGGPGNEQFF,TGTGCCAGCAGCCGCGGACAGGGTGCGGGGGGGCCCGGCAATGAGCAGTTCTTC
TRBV5-1,NA,TRBJ1-2,NA,CASSLGGPGQDWGYTF,TGCGCCAGCAGCTTGGGAGGGCCAGGCCAGGATTGGGGCTACACCTTC